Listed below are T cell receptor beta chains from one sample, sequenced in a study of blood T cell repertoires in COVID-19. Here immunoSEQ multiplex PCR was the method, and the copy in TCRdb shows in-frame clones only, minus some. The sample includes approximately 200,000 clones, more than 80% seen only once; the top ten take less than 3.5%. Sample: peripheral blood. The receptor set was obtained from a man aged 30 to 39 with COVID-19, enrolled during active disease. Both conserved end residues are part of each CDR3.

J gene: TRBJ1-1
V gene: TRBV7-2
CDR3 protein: CASSLRGQGNTEAFF

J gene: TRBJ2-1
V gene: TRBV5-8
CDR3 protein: CASSLAVGLAGRSSYNEQFF

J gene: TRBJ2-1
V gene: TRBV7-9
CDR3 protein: CASSQGAGDYNEQFF

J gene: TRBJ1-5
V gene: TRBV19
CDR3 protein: CASKQNSNQPQHF

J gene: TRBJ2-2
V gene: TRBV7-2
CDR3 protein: CASSLDREKAYTGELFF

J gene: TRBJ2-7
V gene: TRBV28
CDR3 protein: CASRRGLAGDEQYF

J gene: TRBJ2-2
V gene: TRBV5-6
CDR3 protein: CASSEDRGLNTGELFF

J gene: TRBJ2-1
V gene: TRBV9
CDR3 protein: CASSVRGDRAYNEQFF

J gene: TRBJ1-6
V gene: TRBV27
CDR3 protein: CASSLSSGQSNSPLHF

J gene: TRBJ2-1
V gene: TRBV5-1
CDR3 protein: CASSSGTNQYNEQFF

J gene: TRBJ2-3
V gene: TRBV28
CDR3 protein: CASSLYDRDGTQYF

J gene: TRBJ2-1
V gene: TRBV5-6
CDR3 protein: CASSLSRGSSYNEQFF

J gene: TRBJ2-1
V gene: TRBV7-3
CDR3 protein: CASSLTGAYEQFF

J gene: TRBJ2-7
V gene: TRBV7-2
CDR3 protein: CASSLLAGGGYEQYF

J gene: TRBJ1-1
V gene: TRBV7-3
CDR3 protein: CASSPQMNTEAFF

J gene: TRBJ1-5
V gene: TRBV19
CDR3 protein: CASSIGGMGQPQHF

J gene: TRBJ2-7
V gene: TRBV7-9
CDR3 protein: CASSLDFSSYEQYF

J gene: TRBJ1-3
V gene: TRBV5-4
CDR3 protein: CASSLLPGSGNTIYF

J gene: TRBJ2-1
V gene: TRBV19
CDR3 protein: CASSIGAGGNEQFF

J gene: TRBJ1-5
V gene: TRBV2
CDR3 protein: CASSADRGQPQHF

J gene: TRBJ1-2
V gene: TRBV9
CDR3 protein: CASSALQGLGGYTF

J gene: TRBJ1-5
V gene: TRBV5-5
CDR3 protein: CASSLNDFEWPQHF

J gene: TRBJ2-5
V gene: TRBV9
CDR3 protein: CASSPSRGQETQYF

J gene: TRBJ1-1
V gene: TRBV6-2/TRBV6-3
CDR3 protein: CASSHRQGTSVTEAFF

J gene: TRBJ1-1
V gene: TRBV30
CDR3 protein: CAWSPTGSTEAFF

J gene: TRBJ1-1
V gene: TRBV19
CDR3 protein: CASSLWTGDTEAFF

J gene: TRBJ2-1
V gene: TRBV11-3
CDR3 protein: CASSLSYQGEQFF

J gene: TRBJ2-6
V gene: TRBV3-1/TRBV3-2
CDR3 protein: CASSQPYRANSGANVLTF

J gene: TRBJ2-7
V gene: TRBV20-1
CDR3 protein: CSARTYNEQYF

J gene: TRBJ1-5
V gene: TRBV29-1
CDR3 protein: CSVGGRDQPQHF

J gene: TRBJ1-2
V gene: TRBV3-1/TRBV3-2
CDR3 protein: CASSQGRRYRGGGYTF

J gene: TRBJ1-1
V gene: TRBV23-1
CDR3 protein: CASTGGRVGNTEAFF

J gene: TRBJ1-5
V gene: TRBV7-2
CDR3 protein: CASSLVGTGPFNQPQHF

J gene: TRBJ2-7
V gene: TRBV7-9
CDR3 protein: CASSHPGTHYEQYF

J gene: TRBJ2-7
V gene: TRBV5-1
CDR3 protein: CASSLVRGPYEQYF

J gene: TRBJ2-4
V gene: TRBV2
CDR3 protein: CASSDWGQGIKNIQYF

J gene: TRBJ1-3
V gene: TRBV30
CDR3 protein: CAWNRASGNTIYF

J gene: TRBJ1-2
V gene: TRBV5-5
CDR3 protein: CASSLQGGGYTF

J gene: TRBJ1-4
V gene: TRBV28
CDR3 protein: CASSLGRGFLFF

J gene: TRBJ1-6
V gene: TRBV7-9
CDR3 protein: CASSSGNNSPLHF

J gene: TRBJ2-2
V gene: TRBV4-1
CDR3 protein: CASTPRTGGANTGELFF

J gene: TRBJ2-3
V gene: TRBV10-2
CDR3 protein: CASSETGGIDTQYF

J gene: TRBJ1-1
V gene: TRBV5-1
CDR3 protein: CASSLAGNTEAFF

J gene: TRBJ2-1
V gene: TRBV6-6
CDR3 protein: CASSYSAGLGNEQFF

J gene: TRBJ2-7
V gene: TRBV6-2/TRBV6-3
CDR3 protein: CASSYGQSSYEQYF

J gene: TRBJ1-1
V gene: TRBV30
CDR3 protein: CAWSSERGTEAFF

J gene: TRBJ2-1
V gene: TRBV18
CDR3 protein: CASSLPSGGSYNEQFF

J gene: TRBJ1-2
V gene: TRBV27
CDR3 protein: CASSLRYGPLGYGYTF

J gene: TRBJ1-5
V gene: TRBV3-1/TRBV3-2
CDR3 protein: CASSPRQGNQPQHF

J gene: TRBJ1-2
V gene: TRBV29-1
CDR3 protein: CSVGQGAPGYGYTF

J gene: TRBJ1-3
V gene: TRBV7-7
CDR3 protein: CASSLAGPGDGNTIYF

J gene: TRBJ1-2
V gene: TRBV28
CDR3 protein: CASSFLRQNERVRGYTF

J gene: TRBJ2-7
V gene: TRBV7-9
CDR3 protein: CASSFLDRGSEQYF

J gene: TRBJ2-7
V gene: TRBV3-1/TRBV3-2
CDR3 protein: CASSQGGGNPYEQYF

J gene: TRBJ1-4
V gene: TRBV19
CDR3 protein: CASSTPDRGREKLFF

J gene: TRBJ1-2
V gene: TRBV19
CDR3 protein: CASSISGHRTGYTF

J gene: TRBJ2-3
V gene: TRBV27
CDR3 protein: CASTPGGPYTDTQYF

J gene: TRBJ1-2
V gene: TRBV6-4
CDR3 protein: CASSAVQGASYGYTF

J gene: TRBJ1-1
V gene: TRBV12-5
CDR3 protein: CASGTEGGRPTEAFF

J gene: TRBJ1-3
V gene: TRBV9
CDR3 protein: CASSVAQGEAGNTIYF